This paragraph covers one TCR beta chain sequence. The data stem from a study of regulatory T cells in long-lasting Graves disease. Study-wide background: Duration of antithyroid drug therapy among newly diagnosed Graves' patients was under 3 months.

The authors built TCR beta libraries using iRepertoire HTBI primers and Arm-PCR of CDR3 regions. TCRdb ran MiXCR on the multiplex PCR reads and lists one entry per CDR3 protein. The profile shows about 560,000 distinct CDR3 sequences, 16% of them singletons. V lost 5 bases, J lost 2 bases, and 13 bases lay in between. This CDR3 is 14 amino acids long. Germline V gene lookup returns CDR1 SGHAT and CDR2 FQNNGV. Time point given: newly diagnosed GD, antithyroid drugs for less than 3 months. Researchers made the TCR library from RNA that was extracted from PBMCs. In addition, the sample was reused for a study of T cells in Graves' hyperthyroidism and ophthalmopathy.

This TCR was sampled from a young man with Graves disease. The sample consisted of peripheral blood mononuclear cells (PBMCs), taken at new diagnosis, from a patient treated with antithyroid drugs. The chain has TRBV11-2 and TRBJ2-7; either TRBD1 or TRBD2 may supply D (5 bases each). The CDR3 loop is CASSPRDQTYEQYF. The CDR3 DNA reads TGTGCCAGCAGCCCTCGGGACCAAACCTACGAGCAGTACTTC. The full variable domain, in which reference TRBV11-2 and TRBJ2-7 provide the parts outside the CDR3, is EAGVAQSPRYKIIEKRQSVAFWCNPISGHATLYWYQQILGQGPKLLIQFQNNGVVDDSQLPKDRFSAERLKGVDSTLKIQPAKLEDSAVYLCASSPRDQTYEQYFGPGTRLTVT.